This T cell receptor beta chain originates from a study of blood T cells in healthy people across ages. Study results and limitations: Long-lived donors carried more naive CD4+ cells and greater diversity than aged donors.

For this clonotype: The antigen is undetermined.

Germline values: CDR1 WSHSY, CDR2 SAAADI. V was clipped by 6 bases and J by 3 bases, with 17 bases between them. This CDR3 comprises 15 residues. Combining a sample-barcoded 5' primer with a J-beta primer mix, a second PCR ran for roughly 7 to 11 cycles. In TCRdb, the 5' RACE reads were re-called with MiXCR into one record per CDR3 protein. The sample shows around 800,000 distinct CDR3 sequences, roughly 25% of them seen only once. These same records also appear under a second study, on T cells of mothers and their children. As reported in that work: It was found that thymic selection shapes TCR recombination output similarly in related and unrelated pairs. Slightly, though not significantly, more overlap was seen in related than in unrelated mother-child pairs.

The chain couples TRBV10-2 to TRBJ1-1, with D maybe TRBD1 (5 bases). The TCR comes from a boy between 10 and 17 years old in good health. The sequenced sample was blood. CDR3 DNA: TGCGCCAGCAGGGACTACAAGAAAGGGGACACTGAAGCTTTCTTT. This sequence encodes CASRDYKKGDTEAFF.